A selection of T cell receptor beta chains follows, all from one sample in a study of blood T cell repertoires in COVID-19. Measured with immunoSEQ multiplex PCR; TCRdb has only the in-frame clones, and not every one. The table shows 190,000 or so clones, with 85% to 90% occurring only once. The sequenced material came from peripheral blood. The receptor set was obtained from a woman younger than 30 who had recovered from COVID-19. The CDR3 runs from the conserved cysteine through the conserved F or W. A D gene is named only where the DNA matches it firmly. The listing skips clone size in some rows; elsewhere it reads once, few, many or a size class.

J	V	size	D	CDR3	DNA
TRBJ1-2	TRBV27	NA	NA	CASSLYPGQPGGYTF	TGTGCCAGCAGTTTATATCCCGGCCAACCAGGGGGCTACACCTTC
TRBJ1-1	TRBV3-1/TRBV3-2	NA	NA	CASSQASPLGLQNTEAFF	TGTGCCAGCAGCCAAGCTTCTCCCCTGGGACTCCAGAACACTGAAGCTTTCTTT
TRBJ1-2	TRBV28	NA	TRBD1	CASSPGGLRGYTF	TGTGCCAGCAGTCCAGGGGGGCTAAGAGGCTACACCTTC
TRBJ2-7	TRBV6-2/TRBV6-3	NA	NA	CASSRDIIYEQYF	TGTGCCAGCAGCCGGGACATAATCTACGAGCAGTACTTC
TRBJ2-2	TRBV4-1	once	TRBD2	CASSQDHTPLAGVNTGELFF	TGCGCCAGCAGCCAAGACCATACCCCTCTAGCGGGAGTTAACACCGGGGAGCTGTTTTTT
TRBJ2-2	TRBV7-8	once	NA	CASSLYGERTGELFF	TGTGCCAGCAGCTTGTACGGGGAGCGGACCGGGGAGCTGTTTTTT
TRBJ2-3	TRBV25-1	NA	NA	CASSGPIIDDTQYF	TGTGCCAGCAGTGGGCCCATCATTGATGATACGCAGTATTTT
TRBJ1-1	TRBV6-5	NA	NA	CASSYNRPNTEAFF	TGTGCCAGCAGTTACAACAGGCCGAACACTGAAGCTTTCTTT
TRBJ1-1	TRBV18	once	NA	CASSPPQLTIAFF	TGTGCCAGCTCACCACCACAGTTGACAATAGCTTTCTTT
TRBJ2-3	TRBV7-2	few	TRBD2	CASRGTSGRADTQYF	TGTGCCAGCAGAGGGACTAGCGGGAGGGCAGATACGCAGTATTTT
TRBJ2-6	TRBV9	once	TRBD2	CASSPPGGGASGANVLTF	TGTGCCAGCAGCCCACCCGGCGGGGGGGCGTCTGGGGCCAACGTCCTGACTTTC
TRBJ1-1	TRBV2	NA	TRBD1	CASSVPQTGRTEAFF	TGTGCCAGCAGTGTACCGCAGACAGGGAGGACTGAAGCTTTCTTT
TRBJ2-7	TRBV29-1	NA	NA	CSVEQGQPAAYEQYF	TGCAGCGTTGAGCAAGGACAGCCTGCCGCCTACGAGCAGTACTTC
TRBJ1-1	TRBV5-1	NA	TRBD1	CASRSLYRGTEAFF	TGCGCCAGCAGATCACTATACAGGGGGACTGAAGCTTTCTTT
TRBJ2-7	TRBV19	NA	TRBD1	CASSIAAGGRTYEQYF	TGTGCCAGTAGTATAGCGGCAGGGGGCCGTACCTACGAGCAGTACTTC